The present TCR beta chain was sequenced within a study of blood T cell repertoires in COVID-19. Looking at the study overall: Samples representing acute and convalescent COVID-19 were sourced from the United States, Italy and Spain.

CDR1 is MNHEY and CDR2 is SVGAGI in the germline V gene. With 2 bases clipped from V and 3 bases from J, the junction kept 2 bases outside the gene matches. The CDR3 loop spans 14 amino acids. Authors' analysis steps: It was from reference gene primer amplification that nucleated cell counts were estimated. TCRdb's copy holds only in-frame clones and misses some; the assay was immunoSEQ multiplex PCR. The DNA was the basis for D and trimming; V, J and clone size are from that table. This table holds approximately 180,000 clones, approximately 87% found once. The table lists this clone with a count of one.

The chain uses TRBV6-5 and TRBJ1-1; 8 nucleotides match TRBD1. Source material: peripheral blood. This sequence originates from an older woman with COVID-19, enrolled during active disease. As DNA, the CDR3 is TGTGCCAGCAGTTACCACAGGGGGGACACTGAAGCTTTCTTT. Amino acids: CASSYHRGDTEAFF.